This T cell receptor (beta chain) was identified during a study of blood T cell repertoires in COVID-19. Overall study context: Italy, Spain and the United States were the sources of the convalescent and acute COVID-19 samples.

The CDR3 sequence is 13 residues long. Trimming took off 6 bases at V and 6 bases at J, with 14 bases between the two ends. The germline V gene encodes CDR1 SGHTA and CDR2 FQGNSA. In the authors' workflow: Nucleated cell number was recorded as an estimate derived from reference gene primer amplification. This table comes from immunoSEQ multiplex PCR, and its TCRdb copy is limited to in-frame clones, with some not included. Clonal size and the V and J genes are those of that table, whereas D and trimming came from the DNA. The sample has about 400,000 clones, approximately 91% seen once. Membership in each cohort depended on participant-reported clinical history.

The source is a middle-aged woman with acute COVID-19. The sample was PBMCs or T cells enriched from blood (not recorded which). The chain combines TRBV7-2 with TRBJ1-2; possible D gene TRBD1, 6 bases. This CDR3 is CASRQTGYDGYTF. CDR3 nucleotides: TGTGCCAGCAGACAGACAGGCTACGATGGCTACACCTTC.